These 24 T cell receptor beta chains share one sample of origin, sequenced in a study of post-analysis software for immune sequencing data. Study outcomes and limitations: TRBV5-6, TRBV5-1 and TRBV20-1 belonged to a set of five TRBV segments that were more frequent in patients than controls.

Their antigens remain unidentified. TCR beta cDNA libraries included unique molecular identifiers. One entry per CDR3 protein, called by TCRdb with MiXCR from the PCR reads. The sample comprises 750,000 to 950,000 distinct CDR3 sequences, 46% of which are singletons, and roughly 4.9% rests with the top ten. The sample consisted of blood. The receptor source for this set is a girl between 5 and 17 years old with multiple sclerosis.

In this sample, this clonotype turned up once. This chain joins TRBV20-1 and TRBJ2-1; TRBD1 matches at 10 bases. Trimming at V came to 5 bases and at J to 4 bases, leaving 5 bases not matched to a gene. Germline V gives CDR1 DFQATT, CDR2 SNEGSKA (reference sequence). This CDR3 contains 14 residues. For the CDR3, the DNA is TGCAGTGCTCCTCAGGGACAGGGGTACAATGAGCAGTTCTTC. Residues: CSAPQGQGYNEQFF.

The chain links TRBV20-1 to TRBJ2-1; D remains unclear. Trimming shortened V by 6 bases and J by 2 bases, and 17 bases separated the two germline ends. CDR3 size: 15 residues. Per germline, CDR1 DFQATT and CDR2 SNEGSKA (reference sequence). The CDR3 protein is CSAISGYSTYNEQFF. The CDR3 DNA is TGCAGTGCGATTTCCGGTTACTCAACCTACAATGAGCAGTTCTTC.

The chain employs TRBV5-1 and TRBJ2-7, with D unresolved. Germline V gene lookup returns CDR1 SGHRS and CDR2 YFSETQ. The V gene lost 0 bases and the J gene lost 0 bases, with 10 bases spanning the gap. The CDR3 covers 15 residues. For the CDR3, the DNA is TGCGCCAGCAGCTTGGAGGGTCGGTTCTCCTACGAGCAGTACTTC. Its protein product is CASSLEGRFSYEQYF.

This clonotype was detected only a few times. CDR3: CASGRPSYQETQYF. The CDR3 DNA reads TGTGCCAGCGGCCGACCTTCGTACCAAGAGACCCAGTACTTC. The chain employs TRBV6-5 and TRBJ2-5; D remains unclear. The germline gives CDR1 MNHEY, CDR2 SVGAGI. This CDR3 is built from 14 residues. Between the trimmed V and J ends, which lost 8 bases and 0 bases, there was a span of 13 bases.

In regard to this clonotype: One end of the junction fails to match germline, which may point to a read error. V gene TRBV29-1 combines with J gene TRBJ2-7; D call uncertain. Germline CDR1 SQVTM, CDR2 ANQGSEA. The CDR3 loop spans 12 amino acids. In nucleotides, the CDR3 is TGCAGCGCCACTTCTCGTTCCTACGGGCAGTACTTC. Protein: CSATSRSYGQYF.

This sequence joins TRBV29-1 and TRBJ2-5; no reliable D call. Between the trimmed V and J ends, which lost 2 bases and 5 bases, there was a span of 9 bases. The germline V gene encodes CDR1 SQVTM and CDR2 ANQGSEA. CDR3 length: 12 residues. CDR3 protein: CSVELTTETQYF. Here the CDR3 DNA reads TGCAGCGTTGAACTTACAACGGAGACCCAGTACTTC.

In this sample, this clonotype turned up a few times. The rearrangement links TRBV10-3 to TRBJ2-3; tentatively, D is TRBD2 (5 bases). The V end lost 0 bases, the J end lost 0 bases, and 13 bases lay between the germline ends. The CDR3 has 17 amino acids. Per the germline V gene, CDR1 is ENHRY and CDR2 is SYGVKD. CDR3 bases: TGTGCCATCAGTGAGTCGAGGCGAGCGGATAGCACAGATACGCAGTATTTT. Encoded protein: CAISESRRADSTDTQYF.

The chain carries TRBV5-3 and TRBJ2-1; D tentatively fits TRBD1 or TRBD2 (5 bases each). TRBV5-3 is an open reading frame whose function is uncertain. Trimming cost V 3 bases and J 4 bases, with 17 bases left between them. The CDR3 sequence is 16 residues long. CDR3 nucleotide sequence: TGTGCCAGAAGCTCAGGGACGTCACGGCCGTACAATGAGCAGTTCTTC. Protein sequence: CARSSGTSRPYNEQFF.

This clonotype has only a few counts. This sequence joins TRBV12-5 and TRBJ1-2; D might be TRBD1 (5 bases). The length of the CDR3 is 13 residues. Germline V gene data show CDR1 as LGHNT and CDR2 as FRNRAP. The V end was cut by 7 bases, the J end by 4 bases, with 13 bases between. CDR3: CASAWGRSYGYTF. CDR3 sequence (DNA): TGTGCTAGTGCCTGGGGACGGAGCTATGGCTACACCTTC.

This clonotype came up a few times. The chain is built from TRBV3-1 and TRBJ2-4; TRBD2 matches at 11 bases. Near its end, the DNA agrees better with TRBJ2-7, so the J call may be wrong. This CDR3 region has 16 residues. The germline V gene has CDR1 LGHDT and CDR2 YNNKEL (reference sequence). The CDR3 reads CASSQRSGRAIYEQYF. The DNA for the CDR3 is TGTGCCAGCAGCCAACGTAGCGGGAGGGCCATCTACGAGCAGTACTTC.

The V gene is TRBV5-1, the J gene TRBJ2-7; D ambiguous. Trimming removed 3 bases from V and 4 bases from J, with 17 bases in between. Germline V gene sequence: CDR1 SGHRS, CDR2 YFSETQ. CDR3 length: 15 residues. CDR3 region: CASSWADPLDYEQYF. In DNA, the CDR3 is TGCGCCAGCAGCTGGGCGGACCCACTCGATTACGAGCAGTACTTC.

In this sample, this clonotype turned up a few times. The CDR3 loop reads CASTPGTSGRSYEQYF. The CDR3 coding sequence is TGTGCCAGCACCCCAGGGACTAGCGGGAGGAGCTACGAGCAGTACTTC. The J gene is TRBJ2-4, the V gene TRBV6-1; 15 nucleotides align to TRBD2. The tail of the sequence fits TRBJ2-7 better, so the J call may be wrong. The germline gives CDR1 MNHNS, CDR2 SASEGT. CDR3 length equals 16 residues.

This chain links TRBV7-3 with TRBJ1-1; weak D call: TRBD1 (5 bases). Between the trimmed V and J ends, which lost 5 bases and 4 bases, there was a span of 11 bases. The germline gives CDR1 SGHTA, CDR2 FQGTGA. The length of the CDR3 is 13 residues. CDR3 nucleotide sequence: TGTGCCAGCAGCGTGGGGGGGTTCACTGAAGCTTTCTTT. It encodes CASSVGGFTEAFF.

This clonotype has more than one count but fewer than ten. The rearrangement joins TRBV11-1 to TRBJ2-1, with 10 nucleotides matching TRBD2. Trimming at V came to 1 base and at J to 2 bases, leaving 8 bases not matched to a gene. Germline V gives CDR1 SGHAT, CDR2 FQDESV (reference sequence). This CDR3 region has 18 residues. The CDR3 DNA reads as TGTGCCAGCAGCTTAGGGGCTAGCGGGAGTTCCGCCTACAATGAGCAGTTCTTC. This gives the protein CASSLGASGSSAYNEQFF.

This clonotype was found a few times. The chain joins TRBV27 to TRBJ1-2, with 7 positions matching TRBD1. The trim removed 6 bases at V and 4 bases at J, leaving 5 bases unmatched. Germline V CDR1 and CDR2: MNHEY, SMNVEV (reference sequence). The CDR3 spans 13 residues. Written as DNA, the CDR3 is TGTGCCAGCAGCCAAACAGGGGTCTATGGCTACACCTTC. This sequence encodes CASSQTGVYGYTF.

The CDR3 sequence is CASSSQTGTGAGYTF. As DNA, the CDR3 is TGCGCCAGCAGCTCGCAAACGGGGACAGGCGCGGGCTACACCTTC. V gene TRBV5-1 combines with J gene TRBJ1-2; 8 bases match TRBD1. Germline loops: CDR1 SGHRS, CDR2 YFSETQ. The CDR3 covers 15 residues. The junction had 12 bases not matched to a gene; V was cut back by 3 bases and J by 8 bases.

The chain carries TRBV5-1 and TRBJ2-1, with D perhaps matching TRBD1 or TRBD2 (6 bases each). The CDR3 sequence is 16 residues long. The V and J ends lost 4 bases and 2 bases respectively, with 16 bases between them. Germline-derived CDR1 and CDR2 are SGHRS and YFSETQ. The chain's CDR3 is CASSRDEGGAYNEQFF. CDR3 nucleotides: TGCGCCAGCAGCCGGGATGAGGGGGGCGCCTACAATGAGCAGTTCTTC. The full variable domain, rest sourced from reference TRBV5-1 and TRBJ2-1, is KAGVTQTPRYLIKTRGQQVTLSCSPISGHRSVSWYQQTPGQGLQFLFEYFSETQRNKGNFPGRFSGRQFSNSRSEMNVSTLELGDSALYLCASSRDEGGAYNEQFFGPGTRLTVL.

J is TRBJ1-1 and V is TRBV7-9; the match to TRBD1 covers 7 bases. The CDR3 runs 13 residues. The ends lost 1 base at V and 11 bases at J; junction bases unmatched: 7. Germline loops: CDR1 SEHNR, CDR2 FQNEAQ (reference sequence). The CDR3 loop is CASSLGQGGQAFF. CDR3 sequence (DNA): TGTGCCAGCAGCTTAGGACAGGGAGGACAGGCTTTCTTT.

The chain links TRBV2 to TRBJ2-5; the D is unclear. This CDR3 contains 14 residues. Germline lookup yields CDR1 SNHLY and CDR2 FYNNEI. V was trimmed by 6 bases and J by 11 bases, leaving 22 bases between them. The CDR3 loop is CASRAAPQVDEQYF. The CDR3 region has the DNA TGTGCCAGCAGAGCCGCCCCCCAGGTTGATGAGCAGTACTTC.

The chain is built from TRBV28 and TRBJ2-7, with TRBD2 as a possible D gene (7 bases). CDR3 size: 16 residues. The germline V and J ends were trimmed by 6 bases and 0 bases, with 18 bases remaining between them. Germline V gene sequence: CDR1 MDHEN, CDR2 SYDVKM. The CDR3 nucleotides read TGTGCCAGCAGGATCTGGGGGGCTAGCGGCTCCTACGAGCAGTACTTC. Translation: CASRIWGASGSYEQYF. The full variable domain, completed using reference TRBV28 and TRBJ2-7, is DVKVTQSSRYLVKRTGEKVFLECVQDMDHENMFWYRQDPGLGLRLIYFSYDVKMKEKGDIPEGYSVSREKKERFSLILESASTNQTSMYLCASRIWGASGSYEQYFGPGTRLTVT.

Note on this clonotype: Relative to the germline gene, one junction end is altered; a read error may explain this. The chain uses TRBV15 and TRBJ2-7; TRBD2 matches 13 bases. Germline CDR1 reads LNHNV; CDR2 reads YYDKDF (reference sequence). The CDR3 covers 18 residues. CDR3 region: CATSRDPRLAGGSYEQYF. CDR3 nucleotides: TGTGCCACTAGCAGAGATCCAAGACTAGCGGGAGGTTCCTACGAGCAGTACTTC.

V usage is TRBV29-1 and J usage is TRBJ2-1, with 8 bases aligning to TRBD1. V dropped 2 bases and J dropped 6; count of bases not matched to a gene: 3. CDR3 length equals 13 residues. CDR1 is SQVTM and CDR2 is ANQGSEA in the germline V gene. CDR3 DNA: TGCAGCGTTGAACAGGGGGCCCCCAATGAGCAGTTCTTC. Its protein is CSVEQGAPNEQFF.

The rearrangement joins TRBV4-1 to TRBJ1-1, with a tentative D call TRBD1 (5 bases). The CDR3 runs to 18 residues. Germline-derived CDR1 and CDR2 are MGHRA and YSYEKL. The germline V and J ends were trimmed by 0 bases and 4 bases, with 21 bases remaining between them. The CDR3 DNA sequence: TGCGCCAGCAGCCAAGAGGCTGCGCAGGGAGGATACGGCACTGAAGCTTTCTTT. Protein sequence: CASSQEAAQGGYGTEAFF.

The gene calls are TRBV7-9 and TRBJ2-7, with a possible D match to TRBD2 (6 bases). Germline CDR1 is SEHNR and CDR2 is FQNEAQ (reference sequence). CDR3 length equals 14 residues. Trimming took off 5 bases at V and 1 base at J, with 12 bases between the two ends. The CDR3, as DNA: TGTGCCAGCAGCCGGAGGGCCGAGTCCTACGAGCAGTACTTC. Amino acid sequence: CASSRRAESYEQYF.